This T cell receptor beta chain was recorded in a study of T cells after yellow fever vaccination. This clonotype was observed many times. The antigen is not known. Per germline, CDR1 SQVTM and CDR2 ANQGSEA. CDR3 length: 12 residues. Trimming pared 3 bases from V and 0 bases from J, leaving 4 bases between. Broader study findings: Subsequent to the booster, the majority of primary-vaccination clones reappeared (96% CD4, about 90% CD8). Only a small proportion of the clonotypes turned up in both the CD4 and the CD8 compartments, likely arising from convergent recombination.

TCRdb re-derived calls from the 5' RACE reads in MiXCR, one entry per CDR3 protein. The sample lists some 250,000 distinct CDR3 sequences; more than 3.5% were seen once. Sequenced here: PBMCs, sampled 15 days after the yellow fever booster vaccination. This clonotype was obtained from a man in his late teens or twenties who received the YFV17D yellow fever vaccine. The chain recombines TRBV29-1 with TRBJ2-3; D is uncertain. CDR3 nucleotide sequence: TGCAGCGTTGAGGGCAGCACAGATACGCAGTATTTT. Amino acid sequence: CSVEGSTDTQYF.